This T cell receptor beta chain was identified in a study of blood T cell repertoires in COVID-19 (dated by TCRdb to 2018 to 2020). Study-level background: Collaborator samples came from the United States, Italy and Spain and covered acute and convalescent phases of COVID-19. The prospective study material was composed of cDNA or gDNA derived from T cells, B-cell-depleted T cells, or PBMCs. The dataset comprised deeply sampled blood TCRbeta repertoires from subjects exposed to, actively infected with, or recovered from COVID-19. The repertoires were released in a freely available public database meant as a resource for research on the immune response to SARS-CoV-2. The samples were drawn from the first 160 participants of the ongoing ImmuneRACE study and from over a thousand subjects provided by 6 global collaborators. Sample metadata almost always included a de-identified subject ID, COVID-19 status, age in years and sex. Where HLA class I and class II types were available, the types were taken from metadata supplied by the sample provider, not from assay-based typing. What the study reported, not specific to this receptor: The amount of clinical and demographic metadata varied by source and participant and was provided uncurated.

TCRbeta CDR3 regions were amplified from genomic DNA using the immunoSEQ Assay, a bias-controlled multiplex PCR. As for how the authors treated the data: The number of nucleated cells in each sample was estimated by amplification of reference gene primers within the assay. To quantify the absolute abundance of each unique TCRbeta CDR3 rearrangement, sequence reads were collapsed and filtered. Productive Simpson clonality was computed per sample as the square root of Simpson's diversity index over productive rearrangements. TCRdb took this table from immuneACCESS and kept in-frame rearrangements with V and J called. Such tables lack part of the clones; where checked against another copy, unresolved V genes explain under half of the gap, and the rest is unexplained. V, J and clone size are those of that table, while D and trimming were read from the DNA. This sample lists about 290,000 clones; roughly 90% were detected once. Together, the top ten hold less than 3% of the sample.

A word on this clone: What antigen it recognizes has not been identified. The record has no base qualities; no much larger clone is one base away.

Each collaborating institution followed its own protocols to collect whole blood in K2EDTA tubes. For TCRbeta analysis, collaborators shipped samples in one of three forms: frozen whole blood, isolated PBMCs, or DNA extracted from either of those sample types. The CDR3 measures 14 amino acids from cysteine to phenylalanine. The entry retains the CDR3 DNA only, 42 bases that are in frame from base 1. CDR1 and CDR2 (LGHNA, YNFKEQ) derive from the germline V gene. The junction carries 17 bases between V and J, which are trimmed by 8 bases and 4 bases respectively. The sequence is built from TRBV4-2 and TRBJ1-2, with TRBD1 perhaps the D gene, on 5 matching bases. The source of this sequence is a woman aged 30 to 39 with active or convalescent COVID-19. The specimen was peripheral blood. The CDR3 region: CASSLQGEGYGYTF. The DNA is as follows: TGTGCCAGCTCTTTGCAAGGGGAGGGCTATGGCTACACCTTC.